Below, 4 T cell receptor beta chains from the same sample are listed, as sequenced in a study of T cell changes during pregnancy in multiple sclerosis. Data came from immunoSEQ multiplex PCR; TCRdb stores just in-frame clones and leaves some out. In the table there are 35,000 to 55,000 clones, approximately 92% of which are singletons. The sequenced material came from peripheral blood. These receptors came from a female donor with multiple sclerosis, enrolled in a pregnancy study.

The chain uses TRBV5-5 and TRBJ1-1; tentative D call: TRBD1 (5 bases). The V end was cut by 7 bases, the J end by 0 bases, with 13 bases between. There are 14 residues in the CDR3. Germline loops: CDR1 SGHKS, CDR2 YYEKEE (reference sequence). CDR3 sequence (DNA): TGTGCCAGCGGGGCCTTCCCCATGAACACTGAAGCTTTCTTT. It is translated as CASGAFPMNTEAFF.

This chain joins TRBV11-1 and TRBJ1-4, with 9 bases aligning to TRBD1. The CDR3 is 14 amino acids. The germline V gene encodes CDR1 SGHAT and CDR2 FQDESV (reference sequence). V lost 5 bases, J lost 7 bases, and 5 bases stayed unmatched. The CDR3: CASSKQGATEKLFF. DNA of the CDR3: TGTGCCAGCAGCAAACAGGGGGCGACTGAAAAACTGTTTTTT.

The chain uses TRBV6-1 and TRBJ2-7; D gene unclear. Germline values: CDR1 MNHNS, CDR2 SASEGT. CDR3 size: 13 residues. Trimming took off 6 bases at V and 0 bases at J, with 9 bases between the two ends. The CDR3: CASSLEGSYEQYF. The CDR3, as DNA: TGTGCCAGCAGCCTAGAAGGCTCCTACGAGCAGTACTTC.

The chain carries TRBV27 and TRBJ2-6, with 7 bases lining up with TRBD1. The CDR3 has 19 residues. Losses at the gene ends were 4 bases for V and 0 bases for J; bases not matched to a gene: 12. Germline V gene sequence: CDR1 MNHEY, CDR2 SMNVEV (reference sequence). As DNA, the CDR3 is TGTGCCAGCAGTTCGGCGGACAGGCACGTTCGCTCTGGGGCCAACGTCCTGACTTTC. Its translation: CASSSADRHVRSGANVLTF.